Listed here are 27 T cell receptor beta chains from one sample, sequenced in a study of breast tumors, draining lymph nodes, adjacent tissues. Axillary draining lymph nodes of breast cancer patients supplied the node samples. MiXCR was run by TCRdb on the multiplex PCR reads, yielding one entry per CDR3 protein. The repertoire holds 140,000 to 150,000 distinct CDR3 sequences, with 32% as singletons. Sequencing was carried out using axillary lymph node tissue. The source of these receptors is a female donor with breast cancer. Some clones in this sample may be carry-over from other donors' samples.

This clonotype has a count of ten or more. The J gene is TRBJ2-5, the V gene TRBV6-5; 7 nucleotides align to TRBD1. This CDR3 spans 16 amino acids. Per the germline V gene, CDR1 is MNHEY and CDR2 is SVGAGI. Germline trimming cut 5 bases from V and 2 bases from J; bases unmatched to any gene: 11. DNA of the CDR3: TGTGCCAGCAGTCACCCAACAGGGGAAGGGCAAGAGACCCAGTACTTC. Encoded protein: CASSHPTGEGQETQYF.

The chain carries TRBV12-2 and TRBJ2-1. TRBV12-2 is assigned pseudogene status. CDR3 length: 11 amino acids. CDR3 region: CANLLVNEQFF. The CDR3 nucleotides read TGTGCAAATCTCTTGGTCAATGAGCAGTTCTTC.

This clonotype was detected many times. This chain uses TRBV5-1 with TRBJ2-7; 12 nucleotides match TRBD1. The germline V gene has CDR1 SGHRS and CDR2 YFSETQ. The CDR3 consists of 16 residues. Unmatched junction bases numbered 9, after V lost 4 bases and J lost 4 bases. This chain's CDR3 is CASSVGTGGGRYEQYV. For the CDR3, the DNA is TGCGCCAGCAGCGTGGGGACAGGGGGCGGGAGATACGAGCAGTACGTC.

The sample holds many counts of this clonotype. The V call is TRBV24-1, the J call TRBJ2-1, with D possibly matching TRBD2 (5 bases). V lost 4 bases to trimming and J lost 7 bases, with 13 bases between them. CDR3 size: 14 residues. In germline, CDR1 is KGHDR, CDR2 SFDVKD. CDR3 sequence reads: CATSDARTGNEQFF. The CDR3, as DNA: TGTGCCACCAGTGACGCTCGGACGGGGAATGAGCAGTTCTTC.

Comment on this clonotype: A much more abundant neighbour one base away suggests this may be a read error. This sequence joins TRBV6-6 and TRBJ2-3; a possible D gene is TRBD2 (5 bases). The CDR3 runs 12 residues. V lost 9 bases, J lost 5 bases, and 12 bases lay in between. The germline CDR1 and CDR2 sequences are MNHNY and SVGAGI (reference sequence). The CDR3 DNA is TGTGCCAGTATTCACGCGGGAGATACGCAGTATTTT. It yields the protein CASIHAGDTQYF.

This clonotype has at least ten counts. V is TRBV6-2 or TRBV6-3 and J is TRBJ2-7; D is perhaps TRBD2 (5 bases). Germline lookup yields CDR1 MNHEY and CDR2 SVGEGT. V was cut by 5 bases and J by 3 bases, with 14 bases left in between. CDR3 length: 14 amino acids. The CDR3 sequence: CASSPADRGYEQYV. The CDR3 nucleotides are TGTGCCAGCAGTCCGGCGGATCGGGGCTACGAGCAGTACGTC.

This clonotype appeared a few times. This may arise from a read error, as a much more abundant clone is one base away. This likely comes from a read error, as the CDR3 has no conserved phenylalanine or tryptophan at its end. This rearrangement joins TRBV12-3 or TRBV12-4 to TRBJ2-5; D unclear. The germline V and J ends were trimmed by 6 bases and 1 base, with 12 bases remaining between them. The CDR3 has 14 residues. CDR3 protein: CASRMGSLQETQYL. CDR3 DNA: TGTGCCAGCAGAATGGGATCTCTCCAAGAGACCCAGTACCTC.

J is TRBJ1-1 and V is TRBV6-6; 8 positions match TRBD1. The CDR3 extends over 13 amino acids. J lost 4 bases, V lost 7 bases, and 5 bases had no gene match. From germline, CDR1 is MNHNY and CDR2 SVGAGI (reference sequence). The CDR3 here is CASTPDRATEAFF. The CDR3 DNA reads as TGTGCCAGCACCCCGGACAGGGCCACTGAAGCTTTCTTT.

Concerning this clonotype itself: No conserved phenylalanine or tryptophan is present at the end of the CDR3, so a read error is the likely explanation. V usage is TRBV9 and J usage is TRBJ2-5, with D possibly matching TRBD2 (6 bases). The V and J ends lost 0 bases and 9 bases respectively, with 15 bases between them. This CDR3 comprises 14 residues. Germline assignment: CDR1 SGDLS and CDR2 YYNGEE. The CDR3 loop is CASSVETGGEAQYS. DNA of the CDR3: TGTGCCAGCAGCGTAGAAACAGGAGGGGAGGCCCAGTACTCC.

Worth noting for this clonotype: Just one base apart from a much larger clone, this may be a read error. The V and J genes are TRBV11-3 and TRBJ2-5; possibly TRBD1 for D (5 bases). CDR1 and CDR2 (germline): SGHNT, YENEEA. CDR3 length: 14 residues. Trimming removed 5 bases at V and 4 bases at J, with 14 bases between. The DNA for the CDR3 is TGTGCCAGCAGCCCCAACTCCAGGGCAGAGACCCAGTACTTC. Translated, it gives CASSPNSRAETQYF.

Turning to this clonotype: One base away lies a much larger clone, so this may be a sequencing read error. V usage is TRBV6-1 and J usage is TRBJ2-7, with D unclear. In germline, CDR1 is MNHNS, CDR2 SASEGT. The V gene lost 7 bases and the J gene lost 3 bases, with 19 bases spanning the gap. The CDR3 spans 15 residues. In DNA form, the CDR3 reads TGTGCCAGCATCGGCTCGGACCCCCCCTACTACGAGCAGTACGTC. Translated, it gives CASIGSDPPYYEQYV.

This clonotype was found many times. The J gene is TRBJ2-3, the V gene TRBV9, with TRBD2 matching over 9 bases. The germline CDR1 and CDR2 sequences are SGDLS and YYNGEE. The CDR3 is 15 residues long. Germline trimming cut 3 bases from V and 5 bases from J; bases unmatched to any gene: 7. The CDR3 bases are TGTGCCAGCAGCGCTAGCGGGGTAGTAGGAGATACGCAGTATTTT. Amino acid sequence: CASSASGVVGDTQYF. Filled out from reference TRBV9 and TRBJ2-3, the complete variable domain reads DSGVTQTPKHLITATGQRVTLRCSPRSGDLSVYWYQQSLDQGLQFLIQYYNGEERAKGNILERFSAQQFPDLHSELNLSSLELGDSALYFCASSASGVVGDTQYFGPGTRLTVL.

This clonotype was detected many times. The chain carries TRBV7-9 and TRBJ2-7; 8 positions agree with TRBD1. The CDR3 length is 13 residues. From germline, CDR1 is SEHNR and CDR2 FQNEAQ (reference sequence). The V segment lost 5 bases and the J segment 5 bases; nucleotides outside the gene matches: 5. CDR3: CASSQDREHEQYV. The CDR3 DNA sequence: TGTGCCAGCAGCCAGGACAGGGAGCACGAGCAGTACGTC.

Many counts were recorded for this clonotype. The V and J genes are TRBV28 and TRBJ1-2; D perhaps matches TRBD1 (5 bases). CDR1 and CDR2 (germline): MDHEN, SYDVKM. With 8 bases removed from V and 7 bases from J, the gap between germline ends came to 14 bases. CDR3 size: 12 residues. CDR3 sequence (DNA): TGTGCCAGCGACAGCCGCCGGTTTGGCTACACCTTC. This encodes CASDSRRFGYTF.

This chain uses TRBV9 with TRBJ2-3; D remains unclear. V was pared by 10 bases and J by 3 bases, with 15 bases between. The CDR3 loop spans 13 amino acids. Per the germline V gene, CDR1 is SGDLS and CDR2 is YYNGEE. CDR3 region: CAGGAPGTDTQYF. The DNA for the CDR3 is TGTGCCGGCGGAGCCCCCGGGACAGATACGCAGTATTTT.

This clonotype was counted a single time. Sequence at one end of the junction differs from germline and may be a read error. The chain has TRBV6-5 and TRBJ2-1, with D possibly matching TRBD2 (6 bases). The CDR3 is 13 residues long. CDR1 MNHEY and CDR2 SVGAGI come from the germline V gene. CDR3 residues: CASSYVGGNEQLF. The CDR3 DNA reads TGTGCCAGCAGTTACGTCGGGGGAAATGAGCAGCTCTTC.

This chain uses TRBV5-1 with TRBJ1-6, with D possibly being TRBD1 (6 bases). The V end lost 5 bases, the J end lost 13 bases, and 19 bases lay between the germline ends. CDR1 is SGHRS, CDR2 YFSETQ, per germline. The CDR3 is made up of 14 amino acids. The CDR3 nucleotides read TGCGCCAGCAGTCAGGACAGCACAAGTTCTCCCCTCCACTTT. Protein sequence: CASSQDSTSSPLHF. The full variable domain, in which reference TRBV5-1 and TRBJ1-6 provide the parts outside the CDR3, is KAGVTQTPRYLIKTRGQQVTLSCSPISGHRSVSWYQQTPGQGLQFLFEYFSETQRNKGNFPGRFSGRQFSNSRSEMNVSTLELGDSALYLCASSQDSTSSPLHFGNGTRLTVT.

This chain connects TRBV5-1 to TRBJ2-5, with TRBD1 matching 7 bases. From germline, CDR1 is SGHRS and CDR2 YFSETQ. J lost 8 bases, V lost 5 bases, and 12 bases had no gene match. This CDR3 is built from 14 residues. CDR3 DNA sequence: TGCGCCAGCAGGACCTTACAGGGGCGAGACACCCAGTACTTC. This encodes CASRTLQGRDTQYF. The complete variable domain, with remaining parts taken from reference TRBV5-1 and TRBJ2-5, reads KAGVTQTPRYLIKTRGQQVTLSCSPISGHRSVSWYQQTPGQGLQFLFEYFSETQRNKGNFPGRFSGRQFSNSRSEMNVSTLELGDSALYLCASRTLQGRDTQYFGPGTRLLVL.

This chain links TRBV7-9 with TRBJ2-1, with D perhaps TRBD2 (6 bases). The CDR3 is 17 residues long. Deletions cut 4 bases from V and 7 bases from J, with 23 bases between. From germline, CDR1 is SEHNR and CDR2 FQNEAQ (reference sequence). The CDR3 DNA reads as TGTGCCAGCAGCTGGGACGGTAAGACTAGTTGGGGGAATGAGCAGTTCTTC. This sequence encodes CASSWDGKTSWGNEQFF.

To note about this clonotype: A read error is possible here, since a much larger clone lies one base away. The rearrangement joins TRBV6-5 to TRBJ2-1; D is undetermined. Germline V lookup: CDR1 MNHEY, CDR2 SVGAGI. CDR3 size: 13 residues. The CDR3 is CASSHSNGNGQFF. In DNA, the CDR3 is TGTGCCAGCAGTCACTCGAACGGCAATGGGCAGTTCTTC.

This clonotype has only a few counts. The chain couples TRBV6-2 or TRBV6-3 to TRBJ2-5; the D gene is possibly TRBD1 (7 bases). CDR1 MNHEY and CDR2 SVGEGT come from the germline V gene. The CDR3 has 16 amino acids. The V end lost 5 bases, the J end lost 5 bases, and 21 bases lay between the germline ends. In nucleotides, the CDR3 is TGTGCCAGCAGTCACGGATATCTGGCAGGGGGGGAGACCCAGTACTTC. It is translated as CASSHGYLAGGETQYF.

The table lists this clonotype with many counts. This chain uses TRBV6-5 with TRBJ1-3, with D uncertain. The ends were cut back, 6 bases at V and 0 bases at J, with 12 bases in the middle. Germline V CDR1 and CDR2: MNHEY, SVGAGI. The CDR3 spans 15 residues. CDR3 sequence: CASRPRADSGNTIYF. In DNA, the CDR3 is TGTGCCAGCAGACCCCGGGCCGACTCTGGAAACACCATATATTTT.

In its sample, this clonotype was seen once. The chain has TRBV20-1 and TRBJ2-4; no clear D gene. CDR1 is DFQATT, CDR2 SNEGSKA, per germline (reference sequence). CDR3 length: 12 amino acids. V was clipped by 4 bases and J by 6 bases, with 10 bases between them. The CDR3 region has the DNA TGCAGTGCTAAGGCTTCTGGAAACATTCAGTACTTC. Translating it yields CSAKASGNIQYF.

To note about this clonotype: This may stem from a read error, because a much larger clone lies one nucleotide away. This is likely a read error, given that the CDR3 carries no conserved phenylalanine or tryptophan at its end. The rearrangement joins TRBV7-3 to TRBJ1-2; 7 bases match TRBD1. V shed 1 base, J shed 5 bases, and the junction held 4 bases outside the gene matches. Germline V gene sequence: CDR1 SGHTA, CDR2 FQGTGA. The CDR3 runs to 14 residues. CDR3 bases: TGTGCCAGCAGCTTAATAGGGGGCGCGTATGGCTACACCCTC. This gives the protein CASSLIGGAYGYTL.

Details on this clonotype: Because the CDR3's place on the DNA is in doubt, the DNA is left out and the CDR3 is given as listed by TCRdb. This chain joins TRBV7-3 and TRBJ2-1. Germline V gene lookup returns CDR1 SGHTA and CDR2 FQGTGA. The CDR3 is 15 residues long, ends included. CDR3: CASSFGVGSYNEQLF.

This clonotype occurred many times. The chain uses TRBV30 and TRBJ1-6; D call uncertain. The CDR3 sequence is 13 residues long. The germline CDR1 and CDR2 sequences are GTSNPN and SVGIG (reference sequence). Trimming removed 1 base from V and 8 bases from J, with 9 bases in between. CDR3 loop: CAWSGGRDSPLHF. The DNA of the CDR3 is TGTGCCTGGAGTGGCGGGAGGGATTCACCCCTCCACTTT.

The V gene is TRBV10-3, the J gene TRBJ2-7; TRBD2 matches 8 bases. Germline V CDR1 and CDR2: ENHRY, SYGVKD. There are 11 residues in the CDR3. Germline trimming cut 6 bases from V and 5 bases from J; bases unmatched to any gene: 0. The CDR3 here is CAIRRGDEQYV. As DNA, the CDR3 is TGTGCCATCAGGCGGGGGGACGAGCAGTACGTC.